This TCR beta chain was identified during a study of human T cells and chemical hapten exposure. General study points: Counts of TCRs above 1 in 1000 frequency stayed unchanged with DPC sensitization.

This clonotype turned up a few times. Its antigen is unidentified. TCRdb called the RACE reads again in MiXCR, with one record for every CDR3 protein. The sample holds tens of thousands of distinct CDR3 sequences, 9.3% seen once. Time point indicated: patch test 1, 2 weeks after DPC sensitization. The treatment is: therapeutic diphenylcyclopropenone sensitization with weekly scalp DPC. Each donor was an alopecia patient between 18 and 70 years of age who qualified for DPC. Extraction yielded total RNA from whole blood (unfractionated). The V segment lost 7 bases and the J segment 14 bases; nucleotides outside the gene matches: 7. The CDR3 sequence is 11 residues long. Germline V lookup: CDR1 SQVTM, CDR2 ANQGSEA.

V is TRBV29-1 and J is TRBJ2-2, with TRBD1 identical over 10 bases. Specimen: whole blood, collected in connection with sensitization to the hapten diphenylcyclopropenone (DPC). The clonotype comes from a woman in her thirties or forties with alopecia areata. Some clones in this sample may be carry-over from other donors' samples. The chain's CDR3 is CSALTGGPLFF. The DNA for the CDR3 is TGCAGCGCCCTGACAGGGGGCCCTCTGTTTTTT.